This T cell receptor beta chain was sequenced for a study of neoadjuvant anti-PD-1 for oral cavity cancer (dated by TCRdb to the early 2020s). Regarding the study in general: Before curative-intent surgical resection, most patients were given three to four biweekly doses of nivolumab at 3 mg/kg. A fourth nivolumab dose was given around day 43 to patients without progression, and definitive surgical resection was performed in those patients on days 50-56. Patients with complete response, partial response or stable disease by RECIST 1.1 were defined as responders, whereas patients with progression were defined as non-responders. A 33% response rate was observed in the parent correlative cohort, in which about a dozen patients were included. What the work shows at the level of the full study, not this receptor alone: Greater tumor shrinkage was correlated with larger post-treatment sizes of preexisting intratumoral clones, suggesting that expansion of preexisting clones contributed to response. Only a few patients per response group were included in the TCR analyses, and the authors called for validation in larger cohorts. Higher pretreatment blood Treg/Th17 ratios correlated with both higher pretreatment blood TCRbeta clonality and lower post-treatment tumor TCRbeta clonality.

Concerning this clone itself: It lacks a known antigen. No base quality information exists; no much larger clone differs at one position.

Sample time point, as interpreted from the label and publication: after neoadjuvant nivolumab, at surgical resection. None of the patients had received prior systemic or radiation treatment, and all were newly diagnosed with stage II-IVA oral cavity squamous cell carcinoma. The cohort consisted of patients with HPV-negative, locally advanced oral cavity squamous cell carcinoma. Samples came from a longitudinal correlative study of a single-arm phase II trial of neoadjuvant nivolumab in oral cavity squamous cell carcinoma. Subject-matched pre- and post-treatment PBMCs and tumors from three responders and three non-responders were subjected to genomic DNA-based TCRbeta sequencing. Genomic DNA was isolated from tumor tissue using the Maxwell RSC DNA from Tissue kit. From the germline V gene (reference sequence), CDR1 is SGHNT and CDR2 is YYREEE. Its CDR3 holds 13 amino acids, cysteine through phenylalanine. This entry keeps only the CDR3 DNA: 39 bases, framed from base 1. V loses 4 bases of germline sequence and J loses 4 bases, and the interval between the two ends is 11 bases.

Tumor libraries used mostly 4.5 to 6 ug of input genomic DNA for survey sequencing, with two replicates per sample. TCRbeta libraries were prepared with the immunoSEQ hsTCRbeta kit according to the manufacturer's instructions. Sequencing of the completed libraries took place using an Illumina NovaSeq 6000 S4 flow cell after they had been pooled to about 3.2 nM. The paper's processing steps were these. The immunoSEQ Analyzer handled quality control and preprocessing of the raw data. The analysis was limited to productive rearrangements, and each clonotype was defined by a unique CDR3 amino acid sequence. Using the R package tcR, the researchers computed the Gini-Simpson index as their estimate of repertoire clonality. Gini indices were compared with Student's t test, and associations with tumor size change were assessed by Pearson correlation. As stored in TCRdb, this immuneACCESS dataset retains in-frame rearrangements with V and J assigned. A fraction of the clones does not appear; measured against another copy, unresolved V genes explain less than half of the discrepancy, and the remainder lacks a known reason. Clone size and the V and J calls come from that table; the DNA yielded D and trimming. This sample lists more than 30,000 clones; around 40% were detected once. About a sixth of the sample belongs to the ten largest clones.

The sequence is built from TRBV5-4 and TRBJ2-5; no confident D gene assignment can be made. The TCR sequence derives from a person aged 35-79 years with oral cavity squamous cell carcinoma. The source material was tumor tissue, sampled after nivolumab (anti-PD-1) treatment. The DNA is TGTGCCAGCAGCCACCGGGTGGGAGAGACCCAGTACTTC. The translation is CASSHRVGETQYF.